Ten or more counts support the clone carrying this T cell receptor (beta chain). The target antigen is unknown. The data were taken from a study of T cells after yellow fever vaccination. TCRdb re-called the 5' RACE reads through MiXCR, storing one row per CDR3 protein. The sample shows around 350,000 distinct CDR3 sequences, 6.2% of them seen only once. Study conclusions and caveats: The study re-detected most primary-vaccination clones after the booster (under 97% CD4, just over 85% CD8).

This receptor was obtained from a man under 40 who received the YFV17D yellow fever vaccine. The source was PBMCs, collected 5 days after the yellow fever booster vaccination.

CDR3 nucleotides: TGCAGCACTGTGAGGACGGGCATTCAGTACTTC. Residues: CSTVRTGIQYF. The chain couples TRBV29-1 to TRBJ2-4, with D uncertain. Germline assignment: CDR1 SQVTM and CDR2 ANQGSEA. V lost 8 bases and J lost 9, with 14 bases in between. The CDR3 consists of 11 residues.